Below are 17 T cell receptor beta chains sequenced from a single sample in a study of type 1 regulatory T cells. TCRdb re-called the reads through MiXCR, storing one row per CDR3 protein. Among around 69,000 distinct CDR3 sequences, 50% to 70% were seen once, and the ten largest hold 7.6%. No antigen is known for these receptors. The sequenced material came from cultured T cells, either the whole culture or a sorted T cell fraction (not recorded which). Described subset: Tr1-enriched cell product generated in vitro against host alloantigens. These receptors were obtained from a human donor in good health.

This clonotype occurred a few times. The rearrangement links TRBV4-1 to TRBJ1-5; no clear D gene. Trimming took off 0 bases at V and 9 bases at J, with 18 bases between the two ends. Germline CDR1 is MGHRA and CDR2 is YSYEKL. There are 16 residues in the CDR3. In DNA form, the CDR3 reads TGCGCCAGCAGCCAAGATTCACGGAGGAGGGTTCCGCCCCAGCATTTT. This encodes CASSQDSRRRVPPQHF.

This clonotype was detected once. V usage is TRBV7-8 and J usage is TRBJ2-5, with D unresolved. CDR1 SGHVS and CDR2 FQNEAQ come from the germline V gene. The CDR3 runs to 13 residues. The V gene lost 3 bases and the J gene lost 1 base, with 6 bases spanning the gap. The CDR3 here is CASSFTIQETQYF. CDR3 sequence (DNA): TGTGCCAGCAGCTTCACCATCCAAGAGACCCAGTACTTC.

The CDR3 spells CSAPAGGQGGYEQYF. The CDR3 nucleotides are TGCAGTGCGCCCGCCGGGGGGCAGGGGGGCTACGAGCAGTACTTC. The V call is TRBV20-1, the J call TRBJ2-7, with D perhaps given as TRBD1 or TRBD2 (7 bases each). The V gene's germline CDR1 is DFQATT and CDR2 SNEGSKA (reference sequence). Trimming cost V 6 bases and J 3 bases, with 21 bases left between them. This CDR3 has 15 amino acids.

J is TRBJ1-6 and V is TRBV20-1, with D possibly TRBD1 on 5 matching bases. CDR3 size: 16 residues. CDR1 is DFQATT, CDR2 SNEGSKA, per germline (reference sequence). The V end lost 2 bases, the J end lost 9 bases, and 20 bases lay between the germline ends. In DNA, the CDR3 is TGCAGTGCTAGATCCCAGGGTGGTTTGTCGACTTCACCCCTCCACTTT. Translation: CSARSQGGLSTSPLHF.

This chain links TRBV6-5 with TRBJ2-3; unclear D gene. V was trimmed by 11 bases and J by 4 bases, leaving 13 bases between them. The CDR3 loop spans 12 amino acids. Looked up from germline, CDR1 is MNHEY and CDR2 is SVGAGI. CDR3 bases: TGTGCCGCTGGGATTTCCGCAGATACGCAGTATTTT. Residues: CAAGISADTQYF.

CDR3 DNA: TGTGCCACCAGTTTATCAGGGGCAGATACGCAGTATTTT. Translating it yields CATSLSGADTQYF. The chain joins TRBV24-1 to TRBJ2-3; the D gene is possibly TRBD1 (6 bases). The CDR3 contains 13 residues. Germline V gives CDR1 KGHDR, CDR2 SFDVKD. V was trimmed by 6 bases and J by 4 bases, leaving 10 bases between them.

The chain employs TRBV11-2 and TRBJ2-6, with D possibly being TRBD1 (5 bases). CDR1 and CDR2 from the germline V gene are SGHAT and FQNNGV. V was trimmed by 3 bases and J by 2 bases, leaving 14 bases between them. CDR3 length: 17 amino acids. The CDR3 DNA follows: TGTGCCAGCAGCTTTGATCCCAGGGCTGCTGGGGCCAACGTCCTGACTTTC. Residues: CASSFDPRAAGANVLTF. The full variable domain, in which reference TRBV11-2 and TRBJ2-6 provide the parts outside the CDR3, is EAGVAQSPRYKIIEKRQSVAFWCNPISGHATLYWYQQILGQGPKLLIQFQNNGVVDDSQLPKDRFSAERLKGVDSTLKIQPAKLEDSAVYLCASSFDPRAAGANVLTFGAGSRLTVL.

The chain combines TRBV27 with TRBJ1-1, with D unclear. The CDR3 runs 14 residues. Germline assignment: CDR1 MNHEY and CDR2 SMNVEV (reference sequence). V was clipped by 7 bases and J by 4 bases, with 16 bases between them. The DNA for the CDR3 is TGTGCCAGCAATCCCACCGGCGTGGGCACTGAAGCTTTCTTT. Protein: CASNPTGVGTEAFF.

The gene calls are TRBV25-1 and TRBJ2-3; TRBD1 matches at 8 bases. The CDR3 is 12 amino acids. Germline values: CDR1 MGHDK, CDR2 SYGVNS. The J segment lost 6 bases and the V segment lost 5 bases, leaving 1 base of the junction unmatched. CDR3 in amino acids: CASSNRGDTQYF. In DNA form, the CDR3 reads TGTGCCAGCAGTAACAGGGGGGATACGCAGTATTTT. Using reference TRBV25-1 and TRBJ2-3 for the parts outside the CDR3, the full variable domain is EADIYQTPRYLVIGTGKKITLECSQTMGHDKMYWYQQDPGMELHLIHYSYGVNSTEKGDLSSESTVSRIRTEHFPLTLESARPSHTSQYLCASSNRGDTQYFGPGTRLTVL.

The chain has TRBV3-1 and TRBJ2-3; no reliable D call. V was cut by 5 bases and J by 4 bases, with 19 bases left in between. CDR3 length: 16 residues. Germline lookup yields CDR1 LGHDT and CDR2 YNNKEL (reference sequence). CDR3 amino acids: CASSENLLGLSDTQYF. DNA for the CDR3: TGTGCCAGCAGCGAAAATCTCCTCGGGCTGTCAGATACGCAGTATTTT.

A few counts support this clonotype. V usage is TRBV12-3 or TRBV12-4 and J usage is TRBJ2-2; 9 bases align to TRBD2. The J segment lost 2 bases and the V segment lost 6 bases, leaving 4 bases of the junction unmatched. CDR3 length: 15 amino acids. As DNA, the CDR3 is TGTGCCAGCAGCCAGACTAGCGGTAACACCGGGGAGCTGTTTTTT. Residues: CASSQTSGNTGELFF.

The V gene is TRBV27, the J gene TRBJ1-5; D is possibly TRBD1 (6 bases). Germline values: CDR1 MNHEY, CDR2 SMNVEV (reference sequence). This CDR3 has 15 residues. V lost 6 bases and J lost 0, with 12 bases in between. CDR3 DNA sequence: TGTGCCAGCAGCCCCGGGGGGCATAGCAATCAGCCCCAGCATTTT. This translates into CASSPGGHSNQPQHF.

The CDR3 here is CASSAGVIDGYTF. As DNA, the CDR3 is TGTGCCAGCAGTGCAGGGGTAATCGATGGCTACACCTTC. The gene calls are TRBV12-3 or TRBV12-4 and TRBJ1-2; perhaps TRBD1 as D (6 bases). The CDR3 length is 13 residues. Trimming removed 5 bases from V and 6 bases from J, with 13 bases in between.

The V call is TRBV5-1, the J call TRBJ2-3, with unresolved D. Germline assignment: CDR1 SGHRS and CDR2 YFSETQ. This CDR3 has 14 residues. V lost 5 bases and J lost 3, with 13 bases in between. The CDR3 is CASSRADFTDTQYF. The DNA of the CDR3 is TGCGCCAGCAGTAGGGCAGACTTTACAGATACGCAGTATTTT.

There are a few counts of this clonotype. CDR3: CASSFGRGELFF. CDR3 DNA: TGCGCCAGCAGCTTTGGTCGTGGGGAGCTGTTTTTT. The rearrangement uses TRBV5-1 and TRBJ2-2; D not resolved. The CDR3 length is 12 residues. Deletions cut 2 bases from V and 8 bases from J, with 7 bases between. The germline V gene encodes CDR1 SGHRS and CDR2 YFSETQ. Combining the CDR3 with reference TRBV5-1 and TRBJ2-2 gives the whole variable domain KAGVTQTPRYLIKTRGQQVTLSCSPISGHRSVSWYQQTPGQGLQFLFEYFSETQRNKGNFPGRFSGRQFSNSRSEMNVSTLELGDSALYLCASSFGRGELFFGEGSRLTVL.

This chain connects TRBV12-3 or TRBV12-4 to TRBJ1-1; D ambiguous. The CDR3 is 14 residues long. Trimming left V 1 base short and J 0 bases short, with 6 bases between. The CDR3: CASSLGRLNTEAFF. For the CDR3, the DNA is TGTGCCAGCAGTTTAGGTCGGCTGAACACTGAAGCTTTCTTT.

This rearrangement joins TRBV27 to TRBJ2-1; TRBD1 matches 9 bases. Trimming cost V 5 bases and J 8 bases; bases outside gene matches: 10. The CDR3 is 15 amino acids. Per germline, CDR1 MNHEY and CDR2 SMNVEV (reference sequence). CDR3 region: CASSPLGQGLHEQFF. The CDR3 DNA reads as TGTGCCAGCAGTCCCCTGGGACAGGGTTTGCATGAGCAGTTCTTC.